This T cell receptor (beta chain) was recovered during a study of T cell responses to AZD1222 COVID-19 vaccine. Only one count was recorded for this clone. Its antigen is still unknown. Using immunoSEQ multiplex PCR, the repertoire was profiled, and TCRdb retains in-frame clones only, with some absent. The profile shows 98,000 or so clones, more than 70% of them singletons. The study, taken as a whole, reports: Dominant at 160-218 and 743-854, vaccine-associated CD4 TCRs also spanned spike. White British people made up most donors, females outnumbered males, and clonal diversity was possibly underestimated.

The germline gives CDR1 SGHTA, CDR2 FQGTGA. The CDR3 spans 15 residues. V dropped 2 bases and J dropped 0 bases, with 9 bases sitting between them. J is TRBJ2-3 and V is TRBV7-3; D remains unclear. Sequencing was performed on peripheral blood, taken 28 days after the second AZD1222 dose. The clonotype comes from an adult who received the AZD1222 COVID-19 vaccine. The CDR3 protein is CASSLSSPSTDTQYF. CDR3 coding DNA: TGTGCCAGCAGCTTATCCTCCCCGAGCACAGATACGCAGTATTTT. Together with reference TRBV7-3 and TRBJ2-3, the CDR3 gives the full variable domain: GAGVSQTPSNKVTEKGKYVELRCDPISGHTALYWYRQSLGQGPEFLIYFQGTGAADDSGLPNDRFFAVRPEGSVSTLKIQRTERGDSAVYLCASSLSSPSTDTQYFGPGTRLTVL.